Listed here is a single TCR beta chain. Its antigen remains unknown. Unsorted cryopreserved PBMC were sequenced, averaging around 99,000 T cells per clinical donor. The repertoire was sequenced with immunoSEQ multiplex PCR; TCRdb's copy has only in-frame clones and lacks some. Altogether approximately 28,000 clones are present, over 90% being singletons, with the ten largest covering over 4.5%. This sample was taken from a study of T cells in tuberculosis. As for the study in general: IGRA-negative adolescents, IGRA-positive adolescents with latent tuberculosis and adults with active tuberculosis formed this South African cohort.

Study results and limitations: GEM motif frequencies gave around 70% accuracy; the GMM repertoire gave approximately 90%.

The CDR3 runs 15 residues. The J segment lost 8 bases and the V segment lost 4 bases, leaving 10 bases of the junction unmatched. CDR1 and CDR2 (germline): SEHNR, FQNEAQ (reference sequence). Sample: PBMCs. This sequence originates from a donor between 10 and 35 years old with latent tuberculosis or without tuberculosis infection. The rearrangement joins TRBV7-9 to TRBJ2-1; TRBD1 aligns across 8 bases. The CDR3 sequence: CASSSPRTGSYEQFF. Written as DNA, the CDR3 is TGTGCCAGCAGCTCCCCCCGGACAGGGAGTTATGAGCAGTTCTTC. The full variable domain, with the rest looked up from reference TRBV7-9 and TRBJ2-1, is DTGVSQNPRHKITKRGQNVTFRCDPISEHNRLYWYRQTLGQGPEFLTYFQNEAQLEKSRLLSDRFSAERPKGSFSTLEIQRTEQGDSAMYLCASSSPRTGSYEQFFGPGTRLTVL.